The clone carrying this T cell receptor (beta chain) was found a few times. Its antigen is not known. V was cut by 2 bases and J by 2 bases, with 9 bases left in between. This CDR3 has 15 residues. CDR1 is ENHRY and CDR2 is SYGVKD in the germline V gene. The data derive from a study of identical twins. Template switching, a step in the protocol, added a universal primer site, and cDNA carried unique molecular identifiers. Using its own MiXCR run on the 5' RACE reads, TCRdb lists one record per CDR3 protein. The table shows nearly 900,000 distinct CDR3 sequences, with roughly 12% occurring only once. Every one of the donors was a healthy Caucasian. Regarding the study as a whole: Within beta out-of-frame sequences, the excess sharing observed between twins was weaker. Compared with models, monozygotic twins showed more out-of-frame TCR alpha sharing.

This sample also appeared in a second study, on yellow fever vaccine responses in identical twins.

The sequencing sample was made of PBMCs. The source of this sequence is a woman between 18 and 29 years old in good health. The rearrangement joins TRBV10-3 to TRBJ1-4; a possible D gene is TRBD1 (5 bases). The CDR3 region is CAISENQGTNEKLFF. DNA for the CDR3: TGTGCCATCAGTGAGAATCAGGGTACTAATGAAAAACTGTTTTTT.